This T cell receptor beta chain came from a study of T cell responses to AZD1222 COVID-19 vaccine (dated by TCRdb to the early 2020s). In the study overall: AZD1222 recipients whose second dose came at about 4 weeks and those whose second dose came at about 12 weeks were combined into one group, since spike-specific TCR depth and breadth did not differ between the two schedules. TCR sequencing covered 233 trial participants: 200 to 210 given two doses of AZD1222 and around 26 given two doses of MenACWY control vaccine. Enrollment into the trials was organized by age into subgroups of 18-55, 56-69 and 70-plus years, and those subgroups contained roughly 150, 30 and 60 TCR-sequenced participants, respectively.

Interpreted using the paper, the time point label stands for: baseline before first vaccination. The vaccinee samples were drawn from two UK trials, COV001 and COV002, one of which was a single-blind randomized controlled phase 2/3 trial testing AZD1222 (ChAdOx1 nCoV-19) in healthy adults. For TCRbeta chain sequencing, PBMC samples were collected from trial participants at day 0 and at day 28 after the second dose. Overall study outcomes, separate from this receptor: Because no day 14 peak-response samples were available, the repertoires could be characterized only after the peak T cell response. Reportedly, almost half of the unique spike-specific TCRs recognized epitopes lying outside the regions that are mutated in the B.1.351 and B.1.1.7 variants. Most participants were white British and females outnumbered males, and the authors suggested that clonal diversity may have been underestimated. In the small 56-69-year group, the increase in depth fell short of significance, most likely because of low power. Conclusions about previously exposed vaccinees are limited, since just a handful of AZD1222 recipients were seropositive for SARS-CoV-2 at baseline. Vaccine-associated CD4 TCRs spanned the whole spike protein, with dominant responses in regions 160-218 and 743-854. A significant rise in spike-specific TCR breadth and depth was observed after two AZD1222 doses relative to day 0 and relative to MenACWY recipients.

As regards this clone: Its antigen is still unknown. It has no much larger one-base neighbor in the sample; base qualities were not kept.

The CDR3 regions of human TCRbeta chains were analyzed by immunosequencing. The study's processing was this. TCRs in the repertoires were matched against a reference library of SARS-CoV-2-specific TCRs that had been generated with the MIRA antigen-specificity platform. Breadth was defined as the fraction of unique TCRs that were SARS-CoV-2-associated, and depth was defined as the fraction of total T cells that were SARS-CoV-2-associated. Using the MIRA data, each spike-specific TCR was assigned both to the spike region to which the TCR was reactive and to a CD4 or CD8 class. Log10-transformed breadth and depth values were compared by one-way ANOVA with Sidak's multiple comparisons tests. TCRdb's version of the immuneACCESS table is confined to in-frame rearrangements and falls short of the full clone set. An unresolved V gene accounts for under half of the shortfall where checked; the remainder is of unknown origin. V, J and clone size are taken as reported in that table, and D and trimming were inferred from the DNA itself. Counted in this sample were under 200,000 clones; roughly 94% of them appeared once. About 0.6% of the sample is taken by the ten largest.

The germline V gene (reference sequence) specifies SEHNR as CDR1 and FQNEAQ as CDR2. Germline trimming: 4 bases from V, 0 bases from J; junction bases outside gene matches: 8. Inclusive of the bounding cysteine and phenylalanine, the CDR3 is 18 residues long. Only CDR3 DNA remains: 54 bases, in frame from the first base. The starting material was peripheral blood, obtained on day 0 of AZD1222 vaccination. This chain is built from TRBV7-9 and TRBJ2-6; 8 bases in the junction line up with TRBD1. The sequence came from an adult in good health. For the CDR3, the sequence is CASSSGGGFSSGANVLTF. The bases are TGTGCCAGCAGCTCAGGGGGCGGATTCAGCTCTGGGGCCAACGTCCTGACTTTC.